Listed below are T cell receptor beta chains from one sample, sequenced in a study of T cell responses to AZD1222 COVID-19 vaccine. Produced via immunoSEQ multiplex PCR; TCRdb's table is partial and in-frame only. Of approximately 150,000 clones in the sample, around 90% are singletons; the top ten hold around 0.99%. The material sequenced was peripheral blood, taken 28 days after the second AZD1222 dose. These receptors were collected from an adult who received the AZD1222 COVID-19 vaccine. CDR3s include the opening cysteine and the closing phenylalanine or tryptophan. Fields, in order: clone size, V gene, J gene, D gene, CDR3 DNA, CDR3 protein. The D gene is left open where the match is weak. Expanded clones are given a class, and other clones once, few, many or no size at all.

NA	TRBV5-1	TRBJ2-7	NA	TGCGCCAGCAGCTTGGAAGCCGGGACGGGATTCTCCTACGAGCAGTACTTC	CASSLEAGTGFSYEQYF
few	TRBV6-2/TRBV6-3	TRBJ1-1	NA	TGTGCCAGCAGTCGTCTGGGGGGCCAGGGGACTGAAGCTTTCTTT	CASSRLGGQGTEAFF
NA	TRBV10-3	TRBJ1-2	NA	TGTGCCAACTCCAAAGATGGGTGGGGCAGGGGACGAGATGGCTACACCTTC	CANSKDGWGRGRDGYTF
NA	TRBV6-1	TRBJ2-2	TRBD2	TGTGCCAGCAGTGTGCTACTAGCGGGGGGAGACGGGGAGCTGTTTTTT	CASSVLLAGGDGELFF
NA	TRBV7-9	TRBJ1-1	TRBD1	TGTGCCAGCAGCTTAGACCGAGGGGGGACAGGGAGGCCGAACACTGAAGCTTTCTTT	CASSLDRGGTGRPNTEAFF
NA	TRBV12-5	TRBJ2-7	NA	TGTGCTAGTGGTTTGGTAGAGACAGCTAACGAGCAGTACTTC	CASGLVETANEQYF
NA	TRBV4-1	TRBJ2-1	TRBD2	TGCGCCAGCAGCCTTACTAGCGGGGGGTCCTACAATGAGCAGTTCTTC	CASSLTSGGSYNEQFF
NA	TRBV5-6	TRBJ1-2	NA	TGTGCCAGCAGCTTGGGGGAGTGGAACTATGGCTACACCTTC	CASSLGEWNYGYTF
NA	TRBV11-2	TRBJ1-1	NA	TGTGCCAGCAGCTTACTACCCCAACGGAACACTGAAGCTTTCTTT	CASSLLPQRNTEAFF
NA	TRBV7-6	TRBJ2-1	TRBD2	TGTGCCAGCAGCTTGGGGGGACTAGCGGTTTACAATGAGCAGTTCTTC	CASSLGGLAVYNEQFF
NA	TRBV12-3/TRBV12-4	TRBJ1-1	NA	TGTGCCAGCAGTGTACAGCCGGTCACTGAAGCTTTCTTT	CASSVQPVTEAFF
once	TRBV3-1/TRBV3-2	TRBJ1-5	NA	TGTGCCAGCAGCCAAGGAGGACAGCTGAATCAGCCCCAGCATTTT	CASSQGGQLNQPQHF
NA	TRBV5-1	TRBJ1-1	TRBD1	TGCGCCAGCAGGACGACAGGGTTTGACACTGAAGCTTTCTTT	CASRTTGFDTEAFF
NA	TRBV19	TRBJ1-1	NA	TGTGCCAGTAGTCGCGGACCCCTCGGCACTGAAGCTTTCTTT	CASSRGPLGTEAFF
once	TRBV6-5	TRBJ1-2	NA	TGTGCCAGCAGTTACGCCGATAACTATGGCTACACCTTC	CASSYADNYGYTF
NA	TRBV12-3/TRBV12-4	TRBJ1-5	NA	TGTGCCAGCAGATTCGAGAGGCAGCCCCAGCATTTT	CASRFERQPQHF
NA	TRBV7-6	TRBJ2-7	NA	TGTGCCAGCAGCTTAGGGCCCTCCTACGAGCAGTACTTC	CASSLGPSYEQYF
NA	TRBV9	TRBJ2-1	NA	TGTGCCAGCAGCGCCCGACGTTCCTCCTACAATGAGCAGTTCTTC	CASSARRSSYNEQFF
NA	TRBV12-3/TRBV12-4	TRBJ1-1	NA	TGTGCCACCCGGGGCGCTGAAGCTTTCTTT	CATRGAEAFF
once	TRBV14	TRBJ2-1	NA	TGTGCCAGCAGCCAAGATCCTAGACAGGCGAATTACAATGAGCAGTTCTTC	CASSQDPRQANYNEQFF
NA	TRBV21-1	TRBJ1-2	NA	TGTGCCAGCAGCATCGGGACGATCTATGGCTACACCTTC	CASSIGTIYGYTF
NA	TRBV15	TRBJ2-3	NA	TGTGCCACCAGCATGTGGGGAATAAGCACAGATACGCAGTATTTT	CATSMWGISTDTQYF
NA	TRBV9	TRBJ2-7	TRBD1	TGTGCCAGCAGCAGGGGACAGGGCGACTACGAGCAGTACTTC	CASSRGQGDYEQYF
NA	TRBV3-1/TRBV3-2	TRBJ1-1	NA	TGTGCCAGCAGCCCACGGACTGGGCTAGCTTTCTTT	CASSPRTGLAFF
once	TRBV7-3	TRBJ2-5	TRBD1	TGTGCCAGCAGCTCGGGACAGCAAGAGACCCAGTACTTC	CASSSGQQETQYF
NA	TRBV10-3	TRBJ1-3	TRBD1	TGTGCCATCTCCGGGACAGGGGAGGACACCATATATTTT	CAISGTGEDTIYF
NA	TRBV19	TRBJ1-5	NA	TGTGCCAGTAGTATAGGGCCAGGGACGATGCCCCAGCATTTT	CASSIGPGTMPQHF
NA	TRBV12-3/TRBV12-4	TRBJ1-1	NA	TGTGCCAGCAGTATAAGGCTGAACACTGAAGCTTTCTTT	CASSIRLNTEAFF